These 25 T cell receptor beta chains were all obtained from the same sample, sequenced in a study of tumor and adjacent non-tumor tissue in lung cancer. No cell sorting was done before RNA was extracted from the tissue. A modified ARM-PCR protocol with three rounds of nested PCR amplified TCRbeta. TCRdb reprocessed the multiplex PCR reads with MiXCR, giving one entry per CDR3 protein. The sample consists of under 95,000 distinct CDR3 sequences, 65% to 75% of them appearing once. Sequencing was carried out using lung tumor tissue. These receptors originate from a man in his 60s with non-small cell lung cancer.

As concerns this clonotype: A much larger clone is a single base away; this may be a read error. The chain employs TRBV5-1 and TRBJ2-3; 7 positions agree with TRBD2. CDR3 length: 15 amino acids. Germline assignment: CDR1 SGHRS and CDR2 YFSETQ. The CDR3 DNA follows: TGCGCCAGCCGCTTGGTCGGGCGGGGGACAGATACGCAGTATTTT. Translated: CASRLVGRGTDTQYF. Supplemented by reference TRBV5-1 and TRBJ2-3, the full variable domain reads KAGVTQTPRYLIKTRGQQVTLSCSPISGHRSVSWYQQTPGQGLQFLFEYFSETQRNKGNFPGRFSGRQFSNSRSEMNVSTLELGDSALYLCASRLVGRGTDTQYFGPGTRLTVL.

This clonotype was recorded many times. The chain links TRBV6-2 or TRBV6-3 to TRBJ2-7; D gene unclear. Germline V gives CDR1 MNHEY, CDR2 SVGEGT. The CDR3 runs to 13 residues. The V end lost 5 bases, the J end lost 2 bases, and 10 bases lay between the germline ends. The CDR3 region has the DNA TGTGCCAGCAGTGACCCGGTGACCTACGAGCAGTACTTC. Translating gives CASSDPVTYEQYF.

To note about this clonotype: A read error may produce the germline difference seen at one junction end. The chain employs TRBV6-1 and TRBJ1-1, with D perhaps matching TRBD1 (6 bases). Germline loops: CDR1 MNHNS, CDR2 SASEGT. The CDR3 spans 14 residues. For the CDR3, the DNA is TGTGGCAGCATTAACGGGGGCGGAGACACTGGAGCTTTCTTT. Protein product: CGSINGGGDTGAFF.

To note about this clonotype: This may arise from a read error, as a much more abundant clone is one base away. The chain combines TRBV6-5 with TRBJ2-3; 10 nucleotides match TRBD1. V shed 6 bases, J shed 8 bases, and the junction held 14 bases outside the gene matches. The CDR3 sequence is 16 residues long. Germline lookup yields CDR1 MNHEY and CDR2 SVGAGI. The CDR3 coding sequence is TGTGCCAGCAGAAGAAAAGGGACAGGGGTGCCAGGTACGCAGTATTTT. It is translated as CASRRKGTGVPGTQYF.

To note about this clonotype: A much larger clone is a single base away; this may be a read error. The rearrangement links TRBV20-1 to TRBJ1-1; unclear D gene. Trimming removed 0 bases at V and 10 bases at J, with 18 bases between. Looked up from germline, CDR1 is DFQATT and CDR2 is SNEGSKA (reference sequence). The CDR3 contains 14 residues. The CDR3 DNA sequence: TGCAGTGCTAGAGATTTTAGGAGTTCCGGTGGAGCTTTCTTT. Its protein is CSARDFRSSGGAFF.

Details on this clonotype: A read error may account for a junction end that differs from germline. The V and J genes are TRBV13 and TRBJ1-1; D not certain. Germline V gives CDR1 PRHDT, CDR2 FYEKMQ (reference sequence). This CDR3 contains 13 residues. CDR3 sequence reads: CASSRQWNTEVFF. The DNA for the CDR3 is TGTGCCAGCAGCAGGCAATGGAACACTGAAGTTTTCTTT.

This chain connects TRBV6-5 to TRBJ1-6; D not resolved. Germline CDR1 MNHEY, CDR2 SVGAGI. The CDR3 extends over 12 amino acids. CDR3 protein: CGSLTRDSPLHF. CDR3 nucleotide sequence: TGTGGCAGTCTAACGAGGGATTCACCCCTCCACTTT.

This clonotype was seen a handful of times. The junction departs from the called germline gene at one end, perhaps through a read error. The V gene is TRBV5-4, the J gene TRBJ2-1; maybe TRBD1 (5 bases). The CDR3 spans 13 residues. Germline loops: CDR1 SGHNT, CDR2 YYREEE (reference sequence). The CDR3 region is CAGSPPRGNEQFF. The CDR3 DNA is TGTGCCGGCAGCCCTCCAAGGGGCAATGAGCAGTTCTTC.

Many counts were recorded for this clonotype. The chain has TRBV4-1 and TRBJ2-3, with 10 bases fitting TRBD2. Germline V gene data show CDR1 as MGHRA and CDR2 as YSYEKL. V was clipped by 1 base and J by 8 bases; unmatched bases: 12. The CDR3 runs 17 residues. The CDR3 here is CASSQGRRLAGVGTQYF. For the CDR3, the DNA is TGCGCCAGCAGCCAAGGGAGGCGACTAGCGGGTGTCGGTACGCAGTATTTT.

The chain employs TRBV11-3 and TRBJ2-7, with 13 bases that match TRBD2. Germline V gene lookup returns CDR1 SGHNT and CDR2 YENEEA. J lost 3 bases, V lost 10 bases, and 9 bases had no gene match. The CDR3 loop spans 15 amino acids. For the CDR3, the DNA is TGTGCCAATGGGAGGACTAGCGGGAGCTACTACGAGCAGTACTTC. Encoded protein: CANGRTSGSYYEQYF. Full variable domain (outside the CDR3, taken from reference TRBV11-3 and TRBJ2-7): EAGVVQSPRYKIIEKKQPVAFWCNPISGHNTLYWYLQNLGQGPELLIRYENEEAVDDSQLPKDRFSAERLKGVDSTLKIQPAELGDSAVYLCANGRTSGSYYEQYFGPGTRLTVT.

In the case of this clonotype: The junction shows a germline mismatch at one end, possibly a read error. The chain carries TRBV6-2 or TRBV6-3 and TRBJ1-4, with 7 bases identical to TRBD1. Germline CDR1 reads MNHEY; CDR2 reads SVGEGT. The length of the CDR3 is 17 residues. CDR3 amino acids: CASSHTPTGTANEQLFF. The CDR3 DNA reads as TGTGCCAGCAGCCACACCCCCACCGGGACAGCTAATGAACAACTGTTTTTT.

The CDR3 nucleotides read TGCAGTGCTAGAAGAGGGGGGAGTAGCTACGAGCAGTACTTC. Translating it yields CSARRGGSSYEQYF. This chain connects TRBV20-1 to TRBJ2-7; D could derive from TRBD1 or TRBD2 (6 bases each). Germline CDR1 reads DFQATT; CDR2 reads SNEGSKA (reference sequence). V dropped 2 bases and J dropped 3 bases, with 14 bases sitting between them. The CDR3 covers 14 residues.

The chain combines TRBV29-1 with TRBJ1-1; possibly TRBD1 for D (5 bases). The CDR3 length is 13 residues. V gave up 4 bases and J gave up 0 bases, with 9 bases separating them. Germline V gene sequence: CDR1 SQVTM, CDR2 ANQGSEA. This chain's CDR3 is CSVVGEMNTEAFF. CDR3 in DNA: TGCAGCGTTGTGGGGGAAATGAACACTGAAGCTTTCTTT.

About this clonotype: One end of the junction is discordant with germline, which a read error may explain. The V call is TRBV7-8, the J call TRBJ2-7; the D is unclear. Looked up from germline, CDR1 is SGHVS and CDR2 is FQNEAQ. The CDR3 totals 15 residues. The CDR3 DNA follows: TGTGCCAGTAGCTTAGCCGTCGGAATCCTCTACGAGCAGTACTTC. It yields the protein CASSLAVGILYEQYF.

The chain combines TRBV11-2 with TRBJ1-1; no clear D gene. Per the germline V gene, CDR1 is SGHAT and CDR2 is FQNNGV. The CDR3 totals 15 residues. Trimming cost V 2 bases and J 0 bases, with 10 bases left between them. The CDR3 coding sequence is TGTGCCAGCAGCTTAAGGATAACTTTGAACACTGAAGCTTTCTTT. Amino acid sequence: CASSLRITLNTEAFF. The full variable domain, completed using reference TRBV11-2 and TRBJ1-1, is EAGVAQSPRYKIIEKRQSVAFWCNPISGHATLYWYQQILGQGPKLLIQFQNNGVVDDSQLPKDRFSAERLKGVDSTLKIQPAKLEDSAVYLCASSLRITLNTEAFFGQGTRLTVV.

This clonotype was counted at least ten times. The V gene is TRBV9, the J gene TRBJ1-3; TRBD1 matches at 7 bases. Germline lookup yields CDR1 SGDLS and CDR2 YYNGEE. The CDR3 extends over 16 amino acids. With V trimmed by 4 bases and J by 0 bases, 7 bases remained unmatched. The CDR3 sequence: CASSPGQLSSGNTIYF. The CDR3 DNA follows: TGTGCCAGCAGCCCGGGACAGTTAAGCTCTGGAAACACCATATATTTT.

A word on this clonotype: A much larger clone differs from this one at a single base, so this may be a read error. The chain is built from TRBV7-9 and TRBJ1-2; D unclear. Germline loops: CDR1 SEHNR, CDR2 FQNEAQ (reference sequence). Trimming pared 5 bases from V and 6 bases from J, leaving 16 bases between. CDR3 length: 14 amino acids. In DNA form, the CDR3 reads TGTGCCAGCAGCGGCGAGTTTTGGAGTAATGGCTACACCTTC. Translated: CASSGEFWSNGYTF.

On this clonotype: Compared with germline, one end of the junction differs, possibly owing to a read error. The J gene is TRBJ2-7, the V gene TRBV12-3 or TRBV12-4; TRBD2 agrees at 7 bases. CDR3 length equals 12 residues. The CDR3 loop reads CVSSLAGYEEYF. As DNA, the CDR3 is TGTGTCAGCAGTTTAGCGGGCTACGAGGAGTACTTC.

The chain has TRBV6-1 and TRBJ1-3; D is ambiguous. The CDR3 extends over 13 amino acids. CDR1 and CDR2 from the germline V gene are MNHNS and SASEGT. V was pared by 8 bases and J by 0 bases, with 8 bases between. CDR3 in amino acids: CASSGGSGNTIYF. In DNA form, the CDR3 reads TGTGCCAGCTCAGGAGGCTCTGGAAACACCATATATTTT.

Regarding this clonotype: Its ends do not fully match the called genes, so a read error is possible. V usage is TRBV6-1 and J usage is TRBJ2-2, with D possibly matching TRBD2 (6 bases). Germline assignment: CDR1 MNHNS and CDR2 SASEGT. CDR3 length equals 16 residues. The CDR3 sequence is CASSGGRAPNTRELFF. The DNA for the CDR3 is TGTGCCAGCAGCGGGGGACGGGCACCTAACACCCGGGAACTGTTTTTT.

In this sample, this clonotype turned up a few times. This chain uses TRBV11-2 with TRBJ1-3; 7 nucleotides line up with TRBD1. The CDR3 sequence is 15 residues long. Germline loops: CDR1 SGHAT, CDR2 FQNNGV. J gave up 2 bases and V 1 base, and 2 bases lay outside the gene matches. Here the CDR3 DNA reads TGTGCCAGCAGCTTAGCCGGGACAGCTGGAAACACCATATATTTT. Its protein is CASSLAGTAGNTIYF.

The chain uses TRBV7-8 and TRBJ1-2, with D possibly being TRBD1 (5 bases). V lost 11 bases and J 4 bases, leaving 17 bases between the germline ends. Germline loops: CDR1 SGHVS, CDR2 FQNEAQ. The CDR3 covers 13 residues. This CDR3 reads CADSLDGSYGYTF. The CDR3 DNA sequence: TGTGCCGACAGCTTAGACGGCAGCTATGGCTACACCTTC.

Regarding this clonotype: This may stem from a read error, because a much larger clone lies one nucleotide away. DNA of the CDR3: TGCAGTGCTAGGACTGCCTCGGGGTCAGATACGCAGTATTTT. Protein: CSARTASGSDTQYF. The chain employs TRBV20-1 and TRBJ2-3; tentative D call: TRBD2 (5 bases). The germline V gene has CDR1 DFQATT and CDR2 SNEGSKA (reference sequence). The V end lost 3 bases, the J end lost 4 bases, and 14 bases lay between the germline ends. The CDR3 length is 14 residues.

Only one count was recorded for this clonotype. It is likely a read error, because the conserved phenylalanine at the end of the CDR3 is missing. The chain uses TRBV28 and TRBJ2-5; 10 positions agree with TRBD2. The V gene's germline CDR1 is MDHEN and CDR2 SYDVKM. The CDR3 is 15 amino acids. The CDR3 loop reads CANSLSSGSRETQYL. CDR3 nucleotides: TGTGCCAACAGTTTGTCTAGCGGGAGTAGGGAGACCCAGTACCTC.

This clonotype was seen only once. This clone may be a read error of a much larger clone one base away. This chain uses TRBV18 with TRBJ1-5; D call uncertain. Germline V gene data show CDR1 as KGHSH and CDR2 as LQKENI. This CDR3 is 15 amino acids long. DNA of the CDR3: TGTGACAGCTCACCAAGGGAGAGGAGCAATCAGCCCCAGCATTTT. This gives the protein CDSSPRERSNQPQHF.